This is a list of T cell receptor beta chains from one sample in a study of cytomegalovirus exposure and HLA in healthy donors. Sequencing was performed with immunoSEQ multiplex PCR; in TCRdb, only in-frame clones are kept and a portion is missing. This table has approximately 150,000 clones, around four fifths appearing once. Source material: PBMCs. These receptors all come from a boy aged 2 to 10 in good health and CMV-seronegative. Each CDR3 is given with its conserved first and last residue. A D gene is named only where the DNA matches it firmly. Where a row states a size, it is once, few, many or the class of an expanded clone; other rows omit it.

length	V	D	J	size	DNA	CDR3
15	TRBV6-1	NA	TRBJ1-5	NA	TGTGCCAGCAGTGAATGGGGGGGGGTTTTTCAGCCCCAGCATTTT	CASSEWGGVFQPQHF
14	TRBV6-6	NA	TRBJ1-2	NA	TGTGCCAGCAGTTACTTCAGGGCAGGTTGGGGCTACACCTTC	CASSYFRAGWGYTF
16	TRBV5-8	TRBD2	TRBJ2-3	few	TGTGCCAGCAGCACCTTCGGGGCGGGAGTAACAGATACGCAGTATTTT	CASSTFGAGVTDTQYF
13	TRBV6-5	NA	TRBJ1-4	NA	TGTGCCAGCAGCCGGACCCGGGGAGAAAAACTGTTTTTT	CASSRTRGEKLFF
15	TRBV6-5	TRBD1	TRBJ2-5	NA	TGTGCCAGCAGGAACACAGGGGTGGCTGGAGAGACCCAGTACTTC	CASRNTGVAGETQYF
14	TRBV15	NA	TRBJ1-2	NA	TGTGCCACCAGCAGGATTCCGGGGTTCGGTGGCTACACCTTC	CATSRIPGFGGYTF
13	TRBV28	TRBD1	TRBJ2-1	NA	TGTGCCAGCAGTTTGACAGGGTTCGATGAGCAGTTCTTC	CASSLTGFDEQFF
16	TRBV4-1	NA	TRBJ2-7	NA	TGCGCCAGCAGCCAAGATTGGTCCCAGGGCACCTACGAGCAGTACTTC	CASSQDWSQGTYEQYF
12	TRBV7-9	NA	TRBJ1-4	NA	TGTGCCAGCAGCTTAGAGGGGTTAAAGGTGTTTTTT	CASSLEGLKVFF
13	TRBV5-6	TRBD2	TRBJ2-7	NA	TGTGCCAGCTGGACTAGCGGCACCTACGAGCAGTACTTC	CASWTSGTYEQYF
15	TRBV28	TRBD1	TRBJ2-7	NA	TGTGCCAGCAGACCTATCCGGGACAGACCCTACGAGCAGTACTTC	CASRPIRDRPYEQYF
14	TRBV29-1	NA	TRBJ2-5	NA	TGCAGCGTTATTAGACTAGTCAGACAAGAGACCCAGTACTTC	CSVIRLVRQETQYF
14	TRBV11-2	NA	TRBJ1-5	NA	TGTGCCAGCAGCCTAAGGGAGAGCAATCAGCCCCAGCATTTT	CASSLRESNQPQHF
12	TRBV2	NA	TRBJ2-5	NA	TGTGCCAGCAGTGAGGAGCGAGAGACCCAGTACTTC	CASSEERETQYF
13	TRBV7-8	NA	TRBJ2-7	NA	TGTGCCAGCAGCTTTTCGGGGACCTACGAGCAGTACTTC	CASSFSGTYEQYF
12	TRBV6-5	NA	TRBJ1-2	NA	TGCGCCAGCAAGCAAAATAGGGGCTCGTGCACCTTC	CASKQNRGSCTF
15	TRBV4-3	NA	TRBJ1-2	NA	TGCGCCAGCAGCCAAGGATTTAGGGGTAGCTATGGCTACACCTTC	CASSQGFRGSYGYTF
17	TRBV7-8	NA	TRBJ1-4	NA	TGTGCCAGCAGCTCGCCGTGGCAGGGAAGTCCTAATGAAAAACTGTTTTTT	CASSSPWQGSPNEKLFF
16	TRBV10-1	NA	TRBJ2-7	few	TGCGCCAGCAGTCCAAGCCACCTGGGCCAGTCCTACGAGCAGTACTTC	CASSPSHLGQSYEQYF
13	TRBV5-1	NA	TRBJ1-1	NA	TGCGCCAGCAGCCGAGGTATGAACACTGAAGCTTTCTTT	CASSRGMNTEAFF
14	TRBV4-2	NA	TRBJ1-1	few	TGTGCCAGCAGCCAAGATGGAGGAATCACTGAAGCTTTCTTT	CASSQDGGITEAFF
13	TRBV30	TRBD2	TRBJ2-2	NA	TGTGCACGCGGGGGGGCGCGGACCGGGGAGCTGTTTTTT	CARGGARTGELFF
17	TRBV5-4	NA	TRBJ1-4	NA	TGTGCCAGCAGCCCGCCCCCCGGTGAGGCGATTAATGAAAAACTGTTTTTT	CASSPPPGEAINEKLFF
16	TRBV4-1	TRBD1	TRBJ2-3	few	TGCGCCAGCAGCCAAGACTCGGTTGAGGGGGCGGGTACGCAGTATTTT	CASSQDSVEGAGTQYF
14	TRBV5-1	NA	TRBJ2-7	few	TGCGCCAGCAGCCCGAGGACAGTATCCTACGAGCAGTACTTC	CASSPRTVSYEQYF
15	TRBV28	NA	TRBJ2-2	few	TGTGCCAGCAGTTTTTCGGGGGTTACCACCGGGGAGCTGTTTTTT	CASSFSGVTTGELFF
16	TRBV7-9	TRBD1	TRBJ2-7	NA	TGTTCCAGCAGCTTTTGGGGTGACAGGGGTTTGTGGGAGCAGTACTTC	CSSSFWGDRGLWEQYF